One and the same sample provided the 14 T cell receptor beta chains below, sequenced in a study of blood T cell repertoires in COVID-19. The method was immunoSEQ multiplex PCR; TCRdb's version includes in-frame clones alone and lacks a portion of them. The sample records under 150,000 clones, over 75% being singletons. Specimen: PBMCs or T cells enriched from blood (not recorded which). These receptors all come from a man aged 45-60 years in a cohort exposed to, infected with or recovered from COVID-19 (not recorded which).

The J gene is TRBJ2-5, the V gene TRBV10-2; D not certain. Trimming removed 2 bases from V and 4 bases from J, with 2 bases in between. CDR1 WSHSY and CDR2 SAAADI come from the germline V gene. This CDR3 has 11 residues. CDR3 protein: CASSELETQYF. CDR3 sequence (DNA): TGCGCCAGCAGTGAGCTAGAGACCCAGTACTTC.

The rearrangement joins TRBV20-1 to TRBJ2-1; D unclear. The germline V gene has CDR1 DFQATT and CDR2 SNEGSKA (reference sequence). V lost 5 bases and J 10 bases, leaving 9 bases between the germline ends. The CDR3 extends over 10 amino acids. The CDR3 region has the DNA TGCAGTGCTGGTAGCTGGGAGCAGTTCTTC. Translating it yields CSAGSWEQFF.

The rearrangement links TRBV6-2 or TRBV6-3 to TRBJ2-5; 10 bases match TRBD2. Germline CDR1 reads MNHEY; CDR2 reads SVGEGT. The CDR3 extends over 16 amino acids. The V gene end was trimmed by 6 bases and the J gene end by 4 bases; junction bases not matched to a gene: 11. DNA for the CDR3: TGTGCCAGCAGCCCACCGACTAGCGGGTTACGAGAGACCCAGTACTTC. Protein sequence: CASSPPTSGLRETQYF.

The chain couples TRBV30 to TRBJ1-2, with TRBD1 matching 8 bases. There are 14 residues in the CDR3. The germline gives CDR1 GTSNPN, CDR2 SVGIG (reference sequence). The V segment lost 2 bases and the J segment 2 bases; nucleotides outside the gene matches: 4. The CDR3 loop is CAWSHHRGNYGYTF. CDR3 nucleotide sequence: TGTGCCTGGAGTCACCACAGGGGGAACTATGGCTACACCTTC.

J is TRBJ1-5 and V is TRBV6-5; D is ambiguous. V shed 5 bases and J shed 3 bases, with 11 bases lying between them. CDR3 size: 14 residues. Per germline, CDR1 MNHEY and CDR2 SVGAGI. CDR3 in amino acids: CASSNGNLNQPQHF. CDR3 in DNA: TGTGCCAGCAGTAACGGGAACCTCAATCAGCCCCAGCATTTT.

As concerns this clone: One end of the junction is discordant with germline, which a read error may explain. The chain has TRBV5-1 and TRBJ1-4; a possible D gene is TRBD1 (5 bases). CDR3 length: 14 amino acids. Germline assignment: CDR1 SGHRS and CDR2 YFSETQ. The CDR3 region has the DNA TGCGCCAGCAGCTTGGTAGGGGCTAAGGAAAAACTGTTTTTT. Protein: CASSLVGAKEKLFF.

In its sample, this clone was seen once. The V and J genes are TRBV28 and TRBJ2-2; the D gene is possibly TRBD1 (5 bases). V gave up 4 bases and J gave up 0 bases, with 21 bases separating them. The CDR3 is made up of 19 amino acids. CDR1 is MDHEN and CDR2 is SYDVKM in the germline V gene. The CDR3 DNA is TGTGCCAGCAGTTATCACCCCCCAATTGACAGTTCGAACACCGGGGAGCTGTTTTTT. Protein sequence: CASSYHPPIDSSNTGELFF.

The chain joins TRBV18 to TRBJ1-5; 9 nucleotides match TRBD1. Germline V gene sequence: CDR1 KGHSH, CDR2 LQKENI. The length of the CDR3 is 15 residues. V shed 2 bases, J shed 3 bases, and the junction held 2 bases outside the gene matches. The CDR3 loop is CASSPGTGNNQPQHF. CDR3 DNA: TGTGCCAGCTCACCAGGGACAGGGAACAATCAGCCCCAGCATTTT.

This chain links TRBV7-9 with TRBJ2-7; D not resolved. V was pared by 5 bases and J by 0 bases, with 8 bases between. The CDR3 totals 13 residues. Germline CDR1 reads SEHNR; CDR2 reads FQNEAQ (reference sequence). The CDR3 DNA is TGTGCCAGCAGCGTTAGTTTCTCCTACGAGCAGTACTTC. Its protein product is CASSVSFSYEQYF.

V usage is TRBV3-1 (or the pseudogene TRBV3-2) and J usage is TRBJ1-1; no clear D gene. CDR3 length: 14 amino acids. Germline V gene sequence: CDR1 LGHDT, CDR2 YNNKEL (reference sequence). Trimming left V 0 bases short and J 2 bases short, with 7 bases between. This CDR3 is CASSQDALNTEAFF. In DNA, the CDR3 is TGTGCCAGCAGCCAAGATGCCCTAAACACTGAAGCTTTCTTT.

The chain carries TRBV28 and TRBJ2-7; maybe TRBD2 (5 bases). The CDR3 extends over 14 amino acids. The V end lost 8 bases, the J end lost 2 bases, and 16 bases lay between the germline ends. Germline V lookup: CDR1 MDHEN, CDR2 SYDVKM. The CDR3 bases are TGTGCCAGCCGCGTATACGCGGAGGCCTACGAGCAGTACTTC. Translated: CASRVYAEAYEQYF.

This clone appeared a single time. The gene calls are TRBV7-3 and TRBJ2-5; TRBD1 agrees at 8 bases. V trimming: 5 bases; J trimming: 5 bases; junction bases outside the gene matches: 10. The CDR3 is 15 amino acids. CDR1 and CDR2 (germline): SGHTA, FQGTGA. DNA for the CDR3: TGTGCCAGCAGCGCGCAGGGACAGGCCTCGGAGACCCAGTACTTC. Encoded protein: CASSAQGQASETQYF.

The chain joins TRBV5-1 to TRBJ2-2; D perhaps matches TRBD1 (5 bases). CDR1 SGHRS and CDR2 YFSETQ come from the germline V gene. The ends were cut back, 5 bases at V and 3 bases at J, with 17 bases in the middle. This CDR3 has 16 amino acids. CDR3 sequence: CASSYRTTVDTGELFF. DNA for the CDR3: TGCGCCAGCAGTTATAGGACAACAGTCGACACCGGGGAGCTGTTTTTT. Full variable domain (missing parts from reference TRBV5-1 and TRBJ2-2): KAGVTQTPRYLIKTRGQQVTLSCSPISGHRSVSWYQQTPGQGLQFLFEYFSETQRNKGNFPGRFSGRQFSNSRSEMNVSTLELGDSALYLCASSYRTTVDTGELFFGEGSRLTVL.

The J gene is TRBJ2-7, the V gene TRBV7-2, with 7 bases identical to TRBD2. The CDR3 runs to 15 residues. Per germline, CDR1 SGHTA and CDR2 FQGNSA. Trimming at V came to 1 base and at J to 3 bases, leaving 6 bases not matched to a gene. CDR3 bases: TGTGCCAGCAGCTTAGATCGGGGGGAGGGCTACGAGCAGTACTTC. Its translation: CASSLDRGEGYEQYF.